This is a list of T cell receptor beta chains from one sample in a study of cytomegalovirus exposure and HLA in healthy donors. The data were produced by immunoSEQ multiplex PCR, yet TCRdb's version contains in-frame clones alone and is incomplete. The table shows under 150,000 clones, with about four fifths occurring only once. Source material: PBMCs. Every receptor here comes from a woman aged 40 to 50 in good health and CMV-seronegative. The CDR3 runs from the conserved cysteine through the conserved F or W. D genes are given only for firm matches. Size tells how often a clone was seen (once, few, many) or the class of an expanded clone, and some rows leave it out.

J,V,size,D,DNA,CDR3
TRBJ2-7,TRBV6-5,-,-,TGTGCCAGCAGTTACAGGCCGGGGGGCCTTTACGAGCAGTACTTC,CASSYRPGGLYEQYF
TRBJ2-1,TRBV7-2,-,TRBD1,TGTGCCAGCAGCACCGAGACAGGGAATGAGCAGTTCTTC,CASSTETGNEQFF
TRBJ1-1,TRBV21-1,-,-,TGTGCCAGCAGCAAAGGCGGGGGCGTTAACATGAACACTGAAGCTTTCTTT,CASSKGGGVNMNTEAFF
TRBJ2-1,TRBV4-1,-,TRBD2,TGCGCCAGCAGCCCACTAGCGGGTAGATACAATGAGCAGTTCTTC,CASSPLAGRYNEQFF
TRBJ1-3,TRBV28,-,TRBD1,TGTGCCAGCAGTACAATGACAGGGCCAGTATATTTT,CASSTMTGPVYF
TRBJ2-6,TRBV4-2,once,-,TGTGCCAGCAGCCAAGAATGGCTGGGGAGCTCTGGGGCCAACGTCCTGACTTTC,CASSQEWLGSSGANVLTF
TRBJ2-1,TRBV27,-,TRBD1,TGTGCCAGCTGCGGGGGACAGGGGCTGGTCAATGAGCAGTTCTTC,CASCGGQGLVNEQFF
TRBJ2-2,TRBV15,-,TRBD1,TGTGCCACCAGCAGACCCAGGGGCCGGCGGGACAGGGTGACCACCGGGGAGCTGTTTTTT,CATSRPRGRRDRVTTGELFF
TRBJ2-1,TRBV7-9,-,-,TGTGCCAGCAGCTTGCCCGGAGACGCTGAGCAGTTCTTC,CASSLPGDAEQFF
TRBJ2-2,TRBV4-2,-,TRBD2,TGTGCCAGCAGCTTGGGCGGGAGGTCCGGGGAGCTGTTTTTT,CASSLGGRSGELFF
TRBJ2-7,TRBV5-1,-,TRBD1,TGCGCCAGCGCCCAGGGGGTGCTTACCTACGAGCAGTACTTC,CASAQGVLTYEQYF
TRBJ2-3,TRBV7-2,-,-,TGTGCCAGCAGTCCAGGGGTGGTTCTTGGCACAGATACGCAGTATTTT,CASSPGVVLGTDTQYF
TRBJ1-1,TRBV5-4,many,-,TGTGCCAGCAGCTTGTGGCAGGGTTTTGAAGCTTTCTTT,CASSLWQGFEAFF
TRBJ1-1,TRBV27,few,-,TGTGCCAGCAGTAAGACCCCTCCCGGGACTGAAGCTTTCTTT,CASSKTPPGTEAFF
TRBJ2-1,TRBV4-1,-,TRBD2,TGCGCCAGCAGCCAAGCGGGGGGGCCCGGTGAGCAGTTCTTC,CASSQAGGPGEQFF
TRBJ2-1,TRBV5-6,-,-,TGTGCCAGCAGCTTCAAGCCCCCTCCGGGCAATGAGCAGTTCTTC,CASSFKPPPGNEQFF
TRBJ2-3,TRBV15,-,-,TGTGCCACCAGCAGAGTCATCACAGATACGCAGTATTTT,CATSRVITDTQYF
TRBJ2-7,TRBV6-5,-,-,TGTGCCAGCAGCCGTGGCCAGGGTCTTAGCTACGAGCAGTACTTC,CASSRGQGLSYEQYF
TRBJ2-7,TRBV7-6,-,TRBD1,TGTGCCAGCGGGACAGGGATTTACGAGCAGTACTTC,CASGTGIYEQYF
TRBJ2-5,TRBV25-1,-,TRBD2,TGTGCCAGCAGTGCCCCCGCCGGGGGGCAAGAGACCCAGTACTTC,CASSAPAGGQETQYF
TRBJ2-3,TRBV2,-,TRBD2,TGTGCCAGCAGCCTTCGGACTAGCGGGGGACCAGATACGCAGTATTTT,CASSLRTSGGPDTQYF
TRBJ2-1,TRBV6-1,few,TRBD2,TGTGCCAGCAGTGAAGCGGGACTAAACAATGAGCAGTTCTTC,CASSEAGLNNEQFF
TRBJ2-3,TRBV5-6,few,-,TGTGCCAGCAGCTTCATCAGGGGCCTTGGCACAGATACGCAGTATTTT,CASSFIRGLGTDTQYF
TRBJ2-7,TRBV7-9,-,-,TGTGCCAGCAGCTTAGTTGGGCGGACAGACCGCTACGAGCAGTACTTC,CASSLVGRTDRYEQYF
TRBJ2-3,TRBV6-5,-,TRBD2,TGTGCCAGCATTGGGCTAGCGGGAAGCACAGATACGCAGTATTTT,CASIGLAGSTDTQYF
TRBJ2-2,TRBV4-3,-,TRBD2,TGCGCCAGCAGCCTCCTAGCGGGGGGGAACACCGGGGAGCTGTTTTTT,CASSLLAGGNTGELFF
TRBJ2-3,TRBV7-9,-,TRBD2,TGTGCCAGCAGCTTAATGAGCGGGAGGGCAGATACGCAGTATTTT,CASSLMSGRADTQYF
TRBJ1-5,TRBV5-6,-,TRBD1,TGTGCCAGCATATGGGGACAGGGGGCGGTAGAAGGCAATCAGCCCCAGCATTTT,CASIWGQGAVEGNQPQHF
TRBJ1-6,TRBV4-3,-,-,TGCGCCAGCAGCCAAGATCAGGGGAGATCTTATTCACCCCTCCACTTT,CASSQDQGRSYSPLHF
TRBJ1-1,TRBV28,-,TRBD1,TGTGCCAGCACCTCGGACAGGACTGAAGCTTTCTTT,CASTSDRTEAFF
TRBJ2-2,TRBV7-8,medium-sized,TRBD2,TGTGCCAGCAGCTCCCGGGGGGGGGCCAACACCGGGGAGCTGTTTTTT,CASSSRGGANTGELFF